Following are 29 T cell receptor beta chains from one sample sequenced in a study of shared clonotypes between healthy human individuals. Repertoires were generated with immunoSEQ multiplex PCR, while TCRdb's copy carries only in-frame clones and drops some. The profile covers roughly 530,000 clones, with 90% to 97% appearing a single time and approximately 0.06% taken by the ten largest. Source material: naive CD4+ T cells sorted from blood. Subset here: CD45RA+ positively selected. The receptors here all came from a woman aged 25 to 39 in good health.

The chain links TRBV19 to TRBJ1-1; 7 nucleotides line up with TRBD1. The CDR3 consists of 16 residues. The J segment lost 1 base and the V segment lost 5 bases, leaving 10 bases of the junction unmatched. CDR1 is LNHDA and CDR2 is SQIVND in the germline V gene (reference sequence). The CDR3 loop is CASSQDRPISNTEAFF. Here the CDR3 DNA reads TGTGCCAGTAGTCAGGACAGGCCGATTTCGAACACTGAAGCTTTCTTT.

This rearrangement joins TRBV27 to TRBJ1-2, with TRBD1 as a possible D gene (6 bases). CDR3 size: 17 residues. The germline CDR1 and CDR2 sequences are MNHEY and SMNVEV (reference sequence). The ends were cut back, 8 bases at V and 5 bases at J, with 27 bases in the middle. DNA for the CDR3: TGTGCCAGCTCGTATGGAGGCAAGGGGGAAAGGTATTATGGCTACACCTTC. Translating gives CASSYGGKGERYYGYTF.

This chain joins TRBV7-9 and TRBJ1-1; 7 bases fit TRBD1. CDR1 and CDR2 (germline): SEHNR, FQNEAQ (reference sequence). The CDR3 length is 13 residues. V lost 4 bases, J lost 10 bases, and 9 bases stayed unmatched. CDR3: CASSSQGFWVAFF. The CDR3 nucleotides are TGTGCCAGCAGCTCACAGGGGTTCTGGGTAGCTTTCTTT.

This sequence joins TRBV5-6 and TRBJ2-3; D unresolved. CDR1 SGHDT and CDR2 YYEEEE come from the germline V gene. V shed 4 bases and J shed 2 bases, with 5 bases lying between them. This CDR3 contains 12 residues. DNA for the CDR3: TGTGCCAGCAGCCCCAACACAGATACGCAGTATTTT. Translated: CASSPNTDTQYF.

The chain has TRBV19 and TRBJ2-4; 8 bases align to TRBD2. The germline gives CDR1 LNHDA, CDR2 SQIVND (reference sequence). The CDR3 length is 12 residues. V shed 7 bases, J shed 8 bases, and the junction held 4 bases outside the gene matches. As DNA, the CDR3 is TGTGCCAGTAATGCCGGGGGGGACATTCAGTACTTC. Protein: CASNAGGDIQYF.

This clone has only one observation. This chain connects TRBV2 to TRBJ1-5; TRBD1 matches at 7 bases. The CDR3 spans 14 residues. The ends lost 6 bases at V and 3 bases at J; junction bases unmatched: 5. CDR1 is SNHLY and CDR2 is FYNNEI in the germline V gene. Written as DNA, the CDR3 is TGTGCCAGCAGCCGACAGGGTGTCAATCAGCCCCAGCATTTT. This translates into CASSRQGVNQPQHF.

This clone was recorded once. V is TRBV28 and J is TRBJ2-6, with a possible D match to TRBD1 (6 bases). The CDR3 spans 15 residues. Trimming removed 3 bases at V and 4 bases at J, with 10 bases between. Germline CDR1 is MDHEN and CDR2 is SYDVKM. This chain's CDR3 is CASSLGADGANVLTF. The DNA of the CDR3 is TGTGCCAGCAGTTTGGGGGCGGACGGGGCCAACGTCCTGACTTTC.

The chain links TRBV18 to TRBJ1-1; the D gene is possibly TRBD1 (6 bases). Trimming took 5 bases from V and 1 from J, leaving 8 bases between them. Germline V gene data show CDR1 as KGHSH and CDR2 as LQKENI. This CDR3 comprises 13 residues. CDR3 sequence (DNA): TGTGCCAGCTCAACACAGGGGAACACTGAAGCTTTCTTT. As protein: CASSTQGNTEAFF.

The rearrangement uses TRBV5-6 and TRBJ2-5, with 9 positions matching TRBD2. In germline, CDR1 is SGHDT, CDR2 YYEEEE. After removal of 4 bases from V and 5 bases from J, the junction contained 12 bases not matched to a gene. The length of the CDR3 is 16 residues. The CDR3 DNA follows: TGTGCCAGCAGCCTTGGACTGCTAGCGGGACGGGAGACCCAGTACTTC. Protein sequence: CASSLGLLAGRETQYF.

This chain connects TRBV29-1 to TRBJ2-5; 13 positions match TRBD2. J lost 6 bases, V lost 4 bases, and 5 bases had no gene match. The germline V gene has CDR1 SQVTM and CDR2 ANQGSEA. The CDR3 spans 14 residues. CDR3 nucleotides: TGCAGCGTTGGAGGACTAGCGGGAGAGAAGACCCAGTACTTC. Residues: CSVGGLAGEKTQYF.

The genes are TRBV20-1 and TRBJ1-5; D remains unclear. This CDR3 comprises 11 residues. The V and J ends lost 3 bases and 7 bases respectively, with 7 bases between them. CDR1 is DFQATT, CDR2 SNEGSKA, per germline (reference sequence). The CDR3 protein is CSASSSQPQHF. The CDR3 DNA reads as TGCAGTGCTAGTTCGTCCCAGCCCCAGCATTTT.

The rearrangement links TRBV10-2 to TRBJ2-3; no definite D call. The V gene's germline CDR1 is WSHSY and CDR2 SAAADI. V lost 3 bases and J 9 bases, leaving 7 bases between the germline ends. The CDR3 loop spans 11 amino acids. The chain's CDR3 is CASSDSSTQYF. The CDR3 DNA follows: TGCGCCAGCAGTGACTCATCAACGCAGTATTTT.

This chain joins TRBV5-5 and TRBJ1-1, with D perhaps TRBD1 (6 bases). Germline CDR1 is SGHKS and CDR2 is YYEKEE (reference sequence). This CDR3 comprises 14 residues. Between the trimmed V and J ends, which lost 4 bases and 8 bases, there was a span of 18 bases. Written as DNA, the CDR3 is TGTGCCAGCAGCGTGCAGACCAGGGGACTAGAAGCTTTCTTT. It specifies CASSVQTRGLEAFF.

This rearrangement joins TRBV6-6 to TRBJ2-7; possibly TRBD1 for D (6 bases). V lost 6 bases and J lost 6, with 21 bases in between. The CDR3 extends over 15 amino acids. The germline CDR1 and CDR2 sequences are MNHNY and SVGAGI (reference sequence). The CDR3 coding sequence is TGTGCCAGCAGACCCTCAGGGGCCCTGACTACCGAGCAGTACTTC. Amino acid sequence: CASRPSGALTTEQYF.

The chain has TRBV5-1 and TRBJ1-4; TRBD1 is a possible D gene (5 bases). From germline, CDR1 is SGHRS and CDR2 YFSETQ. V gave up 2 bases and J gave up 7 bases, with 18 bases separating them. The CDR3 extends over 16 amino acids. The CDR3: CASSFDSGTSGEKLFF. The CDR3 nucleotides read TGCGCCAGCAGCTTTGATTCCGGGACGAGTGGTGAAAAACTGTTTTTT.

The chain couples TRBV18 to TRBJ2-7; 9 nucleotides align to TRBD2. CDR1 is KGHSH, CDR2 LQKENI, per germline. The CDR3 runs 16 residues. Trimming removed 3 bases from V and 5 bases from J; junction bases left unmatched: 11. CDR3 loop: CASSPLRPSGTHEQYF. CDR3 nucleotide sequence: TGTGCCAGCTCACCTCTTCGGCCTAGCGGGACCCACGAGCAGTACTTC.

The gene calls are TRBV7-9 and TRBJ2-1; D is unresolved. V was trimmed by 4 bases and J by 5 bases, leaving 6 bases between them. The CDR3 loop spans 12 amino acids. Germline CDR1 SEHNR, CDR2 FQNEAQ (reference sequence). The CDR3 sequence: CASSSPNNEQFF. Here the CDR3 DNA reads TGTGCCAGCAGCTCACCGAACAATGAGCAGTTCTTC.

This chain connects TRBV29-1 to TRBJ1-1; 7 nucleotides agree with TRBD1. The germline CDR1 and CDR2 sequences are SQVTM and ANQGSEA. V lost 7 bases, J lost 4 bases, and 15 bases stayed unmatched. The CDR3 is made up of 15 amino acids. The CDR3 sequence is CSALGQGVAFTEAFF. The CDR3 DNA follows: TGCAGCGCTCTTGGTCAGGGGGTGGCCTTCACTGAAGCTTTCTTT.

As for this clone: The same CDR3 is also encoded by other DNA sequences in this sample. The chain is built from TRBV5-1 and TRBJ2-6; D call uncertain. V lost 0 bases and J 0 bases, leaving 4 bases between the germline ends. This CDR3 contains 15 residues. Germline V gene sequence: CDR1 SGHRS, CDR2 YFSETQ. As DNA, the CDR3 is TGCGCCAGCAGCTTGGGGGTCTCTGGGGCCAACGTCCTGACTTTC. It encodes CASSLGVSGANVLTF. Filled out from reference TRBV5-1 and TRBJ2-6, the complete variable domain reads KAGVTQTPRYLIKTRGQQVTLSCSPISGHRSVSWYQQTPGQGLQFLFEYFSETQRNKGNFPGRFSGRQFSNSRSEMNVSTLELGDSALYLCASSLGVSGANVLTFGAGSRLTVL.

The V call is TRBV14, the J call TRBJ2-3; tentative D call: TRBD2 (5 bases). Germline loops: CDR1 SGHDN, CDR2 FVKESK. V was pared by 4 bases and J by 3 bases, with 20 bases between. The CDR3 is 17 residues long. The CDR3 spells CASSRGGSHAATDTQYF. The CDR3 bases are TGTGCCAGCAGCCGCGGCGGGTCCCATGCGGCGACAGATACGCAGTATTTT.

J is TRBJ1-5 and V is TRBV10-1; D unresolved. V was cut by 2 bases and J by 3 bases, with 5 bases left in between. This CDR3 is 13 amino acids long. The germline V gene encodes CDR1 WNHNN and CDR2 SYGVQD (reference sequence). In nucleotides, the CDR3 is TGCGCCAGCAGTGAGAGGTCCAATCAGCCCCAGCATTTT. Its protein product is CASSERSNQPQHF.

The CDR3 region is CASSSGQGFTGELFF. The CDR3 nucleotides read TGTGCCAGCAGCTCCGGACAGGGCTTCACCGGGGAGCTGTTTTTT. The chain carries TRBV5-5 and TRBJ2-2; TRBD1 agrees at 8 bases. There are 15 residues in the CDR3. V dropped 3 bases and J dropped 4; count of bases not matched to a gene: 5. CDR1 SGHKS and CDR2 YYEKEE come from the germline V gene (reference sequence).

The chain joins TRBV5-1 to TRBJ2-4; possibly TRBD2 for D (5 bases). The CDR3 has 14 amino acids. V was cut by 2 bases and J by 1 base, with 7 bases left in between. Germline values: CDR1 SGHRS, CDR2 YFSETQ. The CDR3, as DNA: TGCGCCAGCAGCTTCGGGGAGGCCAAAAACATTCAGTACTTC. Protein: CASSFGEAKNIQYF.

The chain has TRBV28 and TRBJ1-1; TRBD1 aligns across 8 bases. Germline V CDR1 and CDR2: MDHEN, SYDVKM. Unmatched junction bases numbered 13, after V lost 4 bases and J lost 6 bases. The CDR3 loop spans 16 amino acids. Here the CDR3 reads CASSSPGQGFSSEAFF. CDR3 nucleotide sequence: TGTGCCAGCAGTTCACCCGGACAGGGTTTTTCATCTGAAGCTTTCTTT.

The V and J genes are TRBV19 and TRBJ2-7, with D possibly matching TRBD1 (6 bases). The germline CDR1 and CDR2 sequences are LNHDA and SQIVND (reference sequence). The CDR3 totals 13 residues. V lost 5 bases, J lost 4 bases, and 12 bases lay in between. CDR3 residues: CASSGDIRYEQYF. In DNA, the CDR3 is TGTGCCAGTAGTGGGGACATCAGGTACGAGCAGTACTTC. The full variable domain, with the rest looked up from reference TRBV19 and TRBJ2-7, is DGGITQSPKYLFRKEGQNVTLSCEQNLNHDAMYWYRQDPGQGLRLIYYSQIVNDFQKGDIAEGYSVSREKKESFPLTVTSAQKNPTAFYLCASSGDIRYEQYFGPGTRLTVT.

The sample holds one count of this clone. The chain couples TRBV6-5 to TRBJ1-2; D unclear. The CDR3 sequence is 14 residues long. Germline lookup yields CDR1 MNHEY and CDR2 SVGAGI. V lost 0 bases and J lost 7, with 12 bases in between. The CDR3 here is CASSYSNVLAGYTF. The CDR3 DNA follows: TGTGCCAGCAGTTACTCGAACGTTCTTGCTGGCTACACCTTC.

This rearrangement joins TRBV5-1 to TRBJ2-2; D is unclear. Looked up from germline, CDR1 is SGHRS and CDR2 is YFSETQ. V lost 0 bases and J 6 bases, leaving 9 bases between the germline ends. The length of the CDR3 is 14 residues. CDR3 coding DNA: TGCGCCAGCAGCTTGGGTTTAACCGCCGGGGAGCTGTTTTTT. This encodes CASSLGLTAGELFF.

This clone was detected once. The chain uses TRBV5-5 and TRBJ2-7; 7 bases line up with TRBD2. The ends lost 2 bases at V and 0 bases at J; junction bases unmatched: 2. Germline CDR1 SGHKS, CDR2 YYEKEE (reference sequence). The CDR3 is 14 amino acids. The CDR3 region has the DNA TGTGCCAGCAGCTTAGCGGGGACCTCCTACGAGCAGTACTTC. It codes for CASSLAGTSYEQYF.

This clone was counted only a few times. For the CDR3, the DNA is TGTGCCAGCAGCTTAACAGGGGACTACGAGCAGTACTTC. This sequence encodes CASSLTGDYEQYF. The rearrangement uses TRBV6-1 and TRBJ2-7; 7 bases are a match to TRBD1. The V gene's germline CDR1 is MNHNS and CDR2 SASEGT. J gave up 3 bases and V 6 bases, and 5 bases lay outside the gene matches. The CDR3 covers 13 residues.